Shown below are 23 T cell receptor beta chains from a single sample sequenced in a study of T cell responses to AZD1222 COVID-19 vaccine. Assay: immunoSEQ multiplex PCR; the TCRdb copy retains only in-frame clones and omits some. The sample records over 120,000 clones, about nine tenths being singletons. The sample here was peripheral blood, taken 28 days after the second AZD1222 dose. The receptors originated from an adult who received the AZD1222 COVID-19 vaccine.

The chain recombines TRBV5-1 with TRBJ1-5; no clear D. The CDR3 has 13 residues. Germline CDR1 is SGHRS and CDR2 is YFSETQ. The ends were cut back, 4 bases at V and 5 bases at J, with 10 bases in the middle. CDR3 coding DNA: TGCGCCAGCAGCCCCAATAACGATCAGCCCCAGCATTTT. Translation gives CASSPNNDQPQHF.

This clone is a singleton in its sample. The V gene is TRBV20-1, the J gene TRBJ1-3; D unclear. V was shortened by 3 bases and J by 1 base, with 7 bases between the two germline ends. This CDR3 contains 13 residues. CDR1 is DFQATT, CDR2 SNEGSKA, per germline (reference sequence). CDR3 amino acids: CSASRPSGNTIYF. The CDR3 nucleotides read TGCAGTGCTAGTCGGCCGTCTGGAAACACCATATATTTT.

The chain joins TRBV19 to TRBJ1-5, with 9 bases identical to TRBD1. V lost 6 bases, J lost 0 bases, and 3 bases stayed unmatched. The CDR3 has 15 residues. CDR1 is LNHDA and CDR2 is SQIVND in the germline V gene (reference sequence). The CDR3 reads CASSGQGNSNQPQHF. The CDR3 region has the DNA TGTGCCAGTAGCGGACAGGGGAATAGCAATCAGCCCCAGCATTTT. The full variable domain, in which reference TRBV19 and TRBJ1-5 provide the parts outside the CDR3, is DGGITQSPKYLFRKEGQNVTLSCEQNLNHDAMYWYRQDPGQGLRLIYYSQIVNDFQKGDIAEGYSVSREKKESFPLTVTSAQKNPTAFYLCASSGQGNSNQPQHFGDGTRLSIL.

The rearrangement uses TRBV29-1 and TRBJ2-6; TRBD1 matches 8 bases. The CDR3 is 16 residues long. V dropped 5 bases and J dropped 0; count of bases not matched to a gene: 6. Germline CDR1 reads SQVTM; CDR2 reads ANQGSEA. CDR3 nucleotides: TGCAGCGTTCCGGGACAGGAAAACTCTGGGGCCAACGTCCTGACTTTC. Translated: CSVPGQENSGANVLTF.

V usage is TRBV28 and J usage is TRBJ2-5; the match to TRBD2 covers 9 bases. CDR1 and CDR2 (germline): MDHEN, SYDVKM. This CDR3 contains 16 residues. J gave up 1 base and V 6 bases, and 9 bases lay outside the gene matches. The CDR3 loop reads CASRLRAGGSQETQYF. In DNA form, the CDR3 reads TGTGCCAGCAGGTTAAGGGCGGGAGGGTCCCAAGAGACCCAGTACTTC.

The DNA of the CDR3 is TGTGCCAGCAGTTTGACAGGGGGCGCGTGGGACTATGGCTACACCTTC. This translates into CASSLTGGAWDYGYTF. This chain uses TRBV28 with TRBJ1-2; TRBD1 aligns across 10 bases. V was pared by 3 bases and J by 3 bases, with 7 bases of the junction left unmatched. CDR1 is MDHEN, CDR2 SYDVKM, per germline. The CDR3 is made up of 16 amino acids.

The chain has TRBV3-1 (or the pseudogene TRBV3-2) and TRBJ2-4, with D perhaps TRBD2 (6 bases). Germline-derived CDR1 and CDR2 are LGHDT and YNNKEL (reference sequence). The CDR3 is made up of 15 amino acids. V lost 5 bases to trimming and J lost 0 bases, with 11 bases between them. Here the CDR3 reads CASSVYGRAKNIQYF. The CDR3 bases are TGTGCCAGCAGCGTCTACGGGAGAGCCAAAAACATTCAGTACTTC.

The V and J genes are TRBV19 and TRBJ2-5, with 8 bases aligning to TRBD1. After removal of 1 base from V and 4 bases from J, the junction contained 11 bases not matched to a gene. The CDR3 is 17 amino acids. Germline V gives CDR1 LNHDA, CDR2 SQIVND (reference sequence). The CDR3 nucleotides are TGTGCCAGTAGTATAGTTCACCTCGGACAGGGCGTAGAGACCCAGTACTTC. Amino acids: CASSIVHLGQGVETQYF.

This chain connects TRBV9 to TRBJ1-4; D is undetermined. Deletions cut 0 bases from V and 3 bases from J, with 15 bases between. Germline V gives CDR1 SGDLS, CDR2 YYNGEE. The CDR3 is 17 amino acids. The chain's CDR3 is CASSVGLRVRANEKLFF. For the CDR3, the DNA is TGTGCCAGCAGCGTAGGACTAAGGGTCCGGGCTAATGAAAAACTGTTTTTT.

The gene calls are TRBV11-2 and TRBJ1-1; D gene ambiguous. Trimming left V 2 bases short and J 0 bases short, with 10 bases between. CDR1 and CDR2 from the germline V gene are SGHAT and FQNNGV. CDR3 size: 15 residues. The CDR3 DNA reads TGTGCCAGCAGCTTAAACGGCAGGATGAACACTGAAGCTTTCTTT. Its protein is CASSLNGRMNTEAFF.

The chain has TRBV20-1 and TRBJ2-7; D remains unclear. Germline V gene lookup returns CDR1 DFQATT and CDR2 SNEGSKA (reference sequence). The CDR3 is 11 amino acids. V shed 7 bases and J shed 2 bases, with 9 bases lying between them. The chain's CDR3 is CSGGGPYEQYF. The CDR3 DNA follows: TGCAGTGGGGGTGGACCCTACGAGCAGTACTTC.

This rearrangement joins TRBV6-5 to TRBJ1-5, with D hard to call. The CDR3 extends over 15 amino acids. V dropped 1 base and J dropped 3 bases, with 10 bases sitting between them. Germline loops: CDR1 MNHEY, CDR2 SVGAGI. The CDR3 bases are TGTGCCAGCAGTTACTTGATGGGATCCAATCAGCCCCAGCATTTT. It codes for CASSYLMGSNQPQHF.

The chain recombines TRBV9 with TRBJ2-1; TRBD2 agrees at 8 bases. The CDR3 runs to 15 residues. Germline loops: CDR1 SGDLS, CDR2 YYNGEE. The J segment lost 2 bases and the V segment lost 6 bases, leaving 7 bases of the junction unmatched. In DNA form, the CDR3 reads TGTGCCAGCACGGCGGGGCGGGGGGCCTACAATGAGCAGTTCTTC. As protein: CASTAGRGAYNEQFF. The full variable domain, completed using reference TRBV9 and TRBJ2-1, is DSGVTQTPKHLITATGQRVTLRCSPRSGDLSVYWYQQSLDQGLQFLIQYYNGEERAKGNILERFSAQQFPDLHSELNLSSLELGDSALYFCASTAGRGAYNEQFFGPGTRLTVL.

This rearrangement joins TRBV10-3 to TRBJ1-4; D perhaps matches TRBD1 (5 bases). The V gene lost 5 bases and the J gene lost 4 bases, with 8 bases spanning the gap. Germline CDR1 and CDR2: ENHRY and SYGVKD. The CDR3 length is 13 residues. CDR3 coding DNA: TGTGCCATCAGTAGACAGTATAATGAAAAACTGTTTTTT. Protein sequence: CAISRQYNEKLFF.

The chain employs TRBV24-1 and TRBJ1-4; perhaps TRBD1 as D (6 bases). The V and J ends lost 2 bases and 7 bases respectively, with 13 bases between them. Germline lookup yields CDR1 KGHDR and CDR2 SFDVKD. CDR3 length: 15 residues. CDR3 nucleotides: TGTGCCACCAGTGATTCTGGGGGCCCGGGTGAAAAACTGTTTTTT. It specifies CATSDSGGPGEKLFF.

The chain employs TRBV18 and TRBJ2-3; the match to TRBD2 covers 8 bases. Trimming took 6 bases from V and 4 from J; bases not matched to a gene: 12. Per the germline V gene, CDR1 is KGHSH and CDR2 is LQKENI. The CDR3 spans 16 residues. CDR3 coding DNA: TGTGCCAGCTCTCCAAGGGGTAGCGGGACCGCAGATACGCAGTATTTT. This codes for CASSPRGSGTADTQYF.

This rearrangement joins TRBV28 to TRBJ1-2, with 7 bases identical to TRBD1. The germline CDR1 and CDR2 sequences are MDHEN and SYDVKM. The CDR3 spans 16 residues. Losses at the gene ends were 1 base for V and 4 bases for J; bases not matched to a gene: 9. CDR3 in DNA: TGTGCCAGCAGTTTATCCCCCTACAGGGGTAGCTATGGCTACACCTTC. As protein: CASSLSPYRGSYGYTF.

The chain recombines TRBV12-3 or TRBV12-4 with TRBJ1-1; no definite D call. This CDR3 is 13 amino acids long. V was shortened by 5 bases and J by 4 bases, with 11 bases between the two germline ends. CDR3 residues: CASSQFTVTEAFF. The CDR3 DNA follows: TGTGCCAGCAGTCAGTTCACAGTCACTGAAGCTTTCTTT.

The V and J genes are TRBV4-2 and TRBJ2-2, with a weak D call TRBD1 (7 bases). The CDR3 is 18 amino acids. V was cut by 1 base and J by 6 bases, with 21 bases left in between. Per the germline V gene, CDR1 is LGHNA and CDR2 is YNFKEQ. The CDR3 is CASSQVSQGGVNPGELFF. Written as DNA, the CDR3 is TGTGCCAGCAGCCAAGTCTCTCAGGGGGGTGTGAATCCCGGGGAGCTGTTTTTT.

The chain recombines TRBV24-1 with TRBJ1-1, with unresolved D. Germline V CDR1 and CDR2: KGHDR, SFDVKD. V was shortened by 10 bases and J by 0 bases, with 5 bases between the two germline ends. The CDR3 is 11 residues long. CDR3 bases: TGTGCCACTACATTGAACACTGAAGCTTTCTTT. Translating it yields CATTLNTEAFF.

The chain combines TRBV5-1 with TRBJ2-1; 8 bases line up with TRBD1. This CDR3 comprises 17 residues. Looked up from germline, CDR1 is SGHRS and CDR2 is YFSETQ. V lost 6 bases, J lost 0 bases, and 11 bases stayed unmatched. Written as DNA, the CDR3 is TGCGCCAGCACCAAACGAACGGACAGGGTCTCCTACAATGAGCAGTTCTTC. This gives the protein CASTKRTDRVSYNEQFF.

The chain uses TRBV3-1 (or the pseudogene TRBV3-2) and TRBJ1-2; 7 bases map to TRBD1. V dropped 0 bases and J dropped 1; count of bases not matched to a gene: 5. CDR1 is LGHDT and CDR2 is YNNKEL in the germline V gene (reference sequence). This CDR3 has 16 residues. The CDR3 loop reads CASSQDSDRSNYGYTF. The CDR3 region has the DNA TGTGCCAGCAGCCAAGATTCGGACAGGAGTAACTATGGCTACACCTTC.

This chain links TRBV6-5 with TRBJ1-2; D unresolved. The germline V gene has CDR1 MNHEY and CDR2 SVGAGI. Trimming cost V 6 bases and J 4 bases, with 15 bases left between them. This CDR3 is built from 14 residues. The CDR3 is CASSPNSFGYGYTF. The CDR3 DNA reads TGTGCCAGCAGCCCAAACAGTTTCGGCTATGGCTACACCTTC.